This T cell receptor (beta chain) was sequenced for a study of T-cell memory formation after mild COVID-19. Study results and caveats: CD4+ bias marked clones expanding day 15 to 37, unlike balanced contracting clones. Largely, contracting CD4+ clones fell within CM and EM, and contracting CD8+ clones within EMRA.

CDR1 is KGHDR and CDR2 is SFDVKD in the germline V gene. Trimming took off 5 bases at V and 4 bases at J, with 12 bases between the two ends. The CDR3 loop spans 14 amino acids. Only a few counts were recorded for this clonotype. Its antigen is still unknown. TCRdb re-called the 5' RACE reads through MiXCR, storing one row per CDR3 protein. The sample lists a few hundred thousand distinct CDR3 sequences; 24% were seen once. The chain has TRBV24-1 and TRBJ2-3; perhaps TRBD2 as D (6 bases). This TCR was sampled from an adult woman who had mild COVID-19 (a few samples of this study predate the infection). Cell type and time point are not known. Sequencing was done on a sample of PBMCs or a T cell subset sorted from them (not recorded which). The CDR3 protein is CATSGVGLPDTQYF. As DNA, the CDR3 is TGTGCCACCAGTGGGGTGGGACTTCCAGATACGCAGTATTTT.